This TCR beta chain came from a study of cytomegalovirus exposure and HLA in healthy donors. In the study overall: An earlier analysis found fewer than 140 million unique TCR beta sequences from 150 million to 200 million T cells. Whole-study results and caveats: Later on, an analysis showed TCR association rates differing by HLA locus, with DRB1 the most and HLA-C the fewest. Later analysis identified a missense DCLRE1C variant that was linked to TCR beta V- and J-gene trimming. Later work found most CMV-associated TCR beta chains apparently HLA-restricted.

CDR3 length: 17 amino acids. With 5 bases removed from V and 0 bases from J, the gap between germline ends came to 17 bases. The germline V gene encodes CDR1 SGHNT and CDR2 YENEEA. PCR involved 60 Vbeta and 13 Jbeta primers. The repertoire was sequenced with immunoSEQ multiplex PCR; TCRdb's copy has only in-frame clones and lacks some. Among 150,000 to 200,000 clones listed, nearly 80% were seen once. Note on this clone: Its antigen remains unidentified.

This TCR derives from a woman aged 40 to 50 in good health and CMV-seronegative. J is TRBJ1-3 and V is TRBV11-3; D is undetermined. Sequenced: PBMCs. The CDR3 DNA follows: TGTGCCAGCAGCCGACTACATGGACCAAGCTCTGGAAACACCATATATTTT. The encoded protein is CASSRLHGPSSGNTIYF.